This T cell receptor (beta chain) came from a study of metastatic and nonmetastatic thyroid tumors. Through MiXCR, TCRdb re-clonotyped the PCR reads. The table includes 20,000 or so clones, over 20% detected once. CDR1 and CDR2 from the germline V gene are SGHAT and FQDESV (reference sequence). The J segment lost 5 bases and the V segment lost 1 base, leaving 12 bases of the junction unmatched. This CDR3 is 17 amino acids long. The entire patient cohort was treatment-naive prior to thyroid surgery. The sample holds one count of this clone. Source material: adjacent normal tissue. This receptor was identified in a female donor with papillary thyroid cancer or a benign thyroid nodule (not recorded which). Some clones in this sample may be carry-over from other donors' samples. This chain links TRBV11-1 with TRBJ2-7; 9 nucleotides agree with TRBD1. The CDR3 DNA reads as TGTGCCAGCAGCTTAGGGGCCTCCGGGACAGGGTTGGACGAGCAGTACTTC. Amino acid sequence: CASSLGASGTGLDEQYF.